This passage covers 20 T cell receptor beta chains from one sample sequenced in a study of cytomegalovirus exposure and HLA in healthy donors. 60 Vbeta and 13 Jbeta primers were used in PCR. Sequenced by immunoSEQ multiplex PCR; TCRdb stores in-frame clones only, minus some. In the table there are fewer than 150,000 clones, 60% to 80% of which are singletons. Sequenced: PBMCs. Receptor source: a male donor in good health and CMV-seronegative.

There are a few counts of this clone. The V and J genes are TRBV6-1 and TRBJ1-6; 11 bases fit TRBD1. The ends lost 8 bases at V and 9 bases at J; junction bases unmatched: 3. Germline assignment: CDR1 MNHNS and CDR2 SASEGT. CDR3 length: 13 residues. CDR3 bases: TGTGCCAGCCGGGGGACAGGGGGTTCACCCCTCCACTTT. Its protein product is CASRGTGGSPLHF.

CDR3 residues: CASSRTGGLPIHSNQPQHF. CDR3 DNA: TGTGCCAGCAGCCGGACAGGGGGATTACCCATTCATAGCAATCAGCCCCAGCATTTT. The chain links TRBV13 to TRBJ1-5, with TRBD1 matching over 10 bases. The V and J ends lost 5 bases and 0 bases, in that order; junction bases with no gene match: 13. Germline CDR1 PRHDT, CDR2 FYEKMQ (reference sequence). The CDR3 has 19 amino acids.

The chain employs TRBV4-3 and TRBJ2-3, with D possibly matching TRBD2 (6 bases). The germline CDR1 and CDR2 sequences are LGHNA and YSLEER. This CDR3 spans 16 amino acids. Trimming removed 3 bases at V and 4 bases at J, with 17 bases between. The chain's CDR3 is CASSQQRGVSPDTQYF. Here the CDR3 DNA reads TGCGCCAGCAGCCAGCAACGCGGGGTTTCCCCAGATACGCAGTATTTT.

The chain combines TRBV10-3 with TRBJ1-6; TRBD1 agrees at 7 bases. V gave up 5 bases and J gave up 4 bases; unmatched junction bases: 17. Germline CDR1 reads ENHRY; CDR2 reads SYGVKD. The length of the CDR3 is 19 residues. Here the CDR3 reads CAISQAGGARRGYNSPLHF. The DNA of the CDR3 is TGTGCCATCAGTCAAGCAGGGGGAGCGAGGAGGGGATATAATTCACCCCTCCACTTT.

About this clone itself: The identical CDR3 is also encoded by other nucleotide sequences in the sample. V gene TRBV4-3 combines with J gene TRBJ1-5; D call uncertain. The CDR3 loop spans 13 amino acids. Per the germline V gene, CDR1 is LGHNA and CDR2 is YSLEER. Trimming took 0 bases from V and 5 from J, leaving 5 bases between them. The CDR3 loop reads CASSQDTDQPQHF. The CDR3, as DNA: TGCGCCAGCAGCCAAGATACGGATCAGCCCCAGCATTTT.

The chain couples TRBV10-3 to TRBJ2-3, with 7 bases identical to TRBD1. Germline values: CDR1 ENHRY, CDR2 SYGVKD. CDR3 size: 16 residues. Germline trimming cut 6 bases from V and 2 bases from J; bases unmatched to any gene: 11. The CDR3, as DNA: TGTGCCATCAGGGCCGGGACAGCGAGTTTCACAGATACGCAGTATTTT. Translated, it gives CAIRAGTASFTDTQYF.

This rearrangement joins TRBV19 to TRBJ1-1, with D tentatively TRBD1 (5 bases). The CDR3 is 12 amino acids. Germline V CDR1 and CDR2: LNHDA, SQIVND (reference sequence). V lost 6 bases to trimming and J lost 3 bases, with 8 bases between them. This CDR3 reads CASSWDYTEAFF. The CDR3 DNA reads TGTGCCAGTAGCTGGGACTACACTGAAGCTTTCTTT. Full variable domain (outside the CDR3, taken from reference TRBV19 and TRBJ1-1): DGGITQSPKYLFRKEGQNVTLSCEQNLNHDAMYWYRQDPGQGLRLIYYSQIVNDFQKGDIAEGYSVSREKKESFPLTVTSAQKNPTAFYLCASSWDYTEAFFGQGTRLTVV.

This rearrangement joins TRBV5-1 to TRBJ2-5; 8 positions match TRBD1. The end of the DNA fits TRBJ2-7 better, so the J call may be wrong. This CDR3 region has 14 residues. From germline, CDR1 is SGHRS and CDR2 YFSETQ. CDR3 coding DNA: TGCGCCAGCAGCTTGGTGGGACAGGTTTACGAGCAGTACTTC. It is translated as CASSLVGQVYEQYF.

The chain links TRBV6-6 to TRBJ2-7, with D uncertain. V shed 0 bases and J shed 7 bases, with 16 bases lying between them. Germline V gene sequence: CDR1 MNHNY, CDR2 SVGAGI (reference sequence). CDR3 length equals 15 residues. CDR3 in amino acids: CASSYSRTPLREQYF. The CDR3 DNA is TGTGCCAGCAGTTACTCAAGAACCCCCTTGAGGGAGCAGTACTTC.

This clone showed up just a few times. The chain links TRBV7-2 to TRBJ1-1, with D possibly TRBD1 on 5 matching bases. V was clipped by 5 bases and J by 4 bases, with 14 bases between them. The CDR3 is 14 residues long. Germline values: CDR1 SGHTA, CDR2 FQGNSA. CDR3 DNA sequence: TGTGCCAGCAGCGCGGGGCGGGGCCTCACTGAAGCTTTCTTT. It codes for CASSAGRGLTEAFF.

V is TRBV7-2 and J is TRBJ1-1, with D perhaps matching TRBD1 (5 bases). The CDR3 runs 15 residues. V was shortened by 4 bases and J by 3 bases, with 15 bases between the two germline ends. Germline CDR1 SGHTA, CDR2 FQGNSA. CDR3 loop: CASSWGVGRYTEAFF. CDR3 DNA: TGTGCCAGCAGCTGGGGGGTAGGGAGGTACACTGAAGCTTTCTTT.

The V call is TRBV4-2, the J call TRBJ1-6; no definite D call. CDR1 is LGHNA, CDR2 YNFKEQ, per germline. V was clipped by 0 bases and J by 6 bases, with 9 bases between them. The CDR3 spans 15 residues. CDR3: CASSQDLLINSPLHF. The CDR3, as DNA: TGTGCCAGCAGCCAAGATCTACTGATTAATTCACCCCTCCACTTT.

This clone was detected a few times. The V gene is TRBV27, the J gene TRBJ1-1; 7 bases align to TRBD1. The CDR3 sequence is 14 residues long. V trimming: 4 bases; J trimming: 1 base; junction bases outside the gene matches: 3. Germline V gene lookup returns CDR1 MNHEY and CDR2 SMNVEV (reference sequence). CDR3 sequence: CASSSDRENTEAFF. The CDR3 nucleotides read TGTGCCAGCAGTTCCGACAGGGAGAACACTGAAGCTTTCTTT.

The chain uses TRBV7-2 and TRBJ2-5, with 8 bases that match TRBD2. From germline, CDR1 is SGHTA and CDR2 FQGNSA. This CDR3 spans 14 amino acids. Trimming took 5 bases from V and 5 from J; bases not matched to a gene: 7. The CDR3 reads CASSQGLVGETQYF. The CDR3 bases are TGTGCCAGCAGCCAGGGACTAGTGGGGGAGACCCAGTACTTC.

This CDR3 reads CASSTRRHAGNTIYF. The DNA of the CDR3 is TGTGCCAGTAGTACAAGACGACACGCTGGAAACACCATATATTTT. The rearrangement links TRBV19 to TRBJ1-3; D is uncertain. CDR1 is LNHDA, CDR2 SQIVND, per germline (reference sequence). The length of the CDR3 is 15 residues. The V end lost 4 bases, the J end lost 2 bases, and 12 bases lay between the germline ends.

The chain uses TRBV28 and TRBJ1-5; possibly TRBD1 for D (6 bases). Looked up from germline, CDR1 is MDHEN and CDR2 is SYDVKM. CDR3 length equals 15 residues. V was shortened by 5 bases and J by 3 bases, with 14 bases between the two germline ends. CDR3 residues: CASSQPQGTNQPQHF. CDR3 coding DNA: TGTGCCAGCAGTCAACCTCAGGGGACCAATCAGCCCCAGCATTTT.

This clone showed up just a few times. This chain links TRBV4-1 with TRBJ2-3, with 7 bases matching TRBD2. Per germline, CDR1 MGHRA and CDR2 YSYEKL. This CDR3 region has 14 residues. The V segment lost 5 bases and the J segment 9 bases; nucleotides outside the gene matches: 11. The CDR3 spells CASSVEGGGRTQYF. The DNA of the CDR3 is TGCGCCAGCAGCGTAGAAGGCGGGGGTAGGACGCAGTATTTT.

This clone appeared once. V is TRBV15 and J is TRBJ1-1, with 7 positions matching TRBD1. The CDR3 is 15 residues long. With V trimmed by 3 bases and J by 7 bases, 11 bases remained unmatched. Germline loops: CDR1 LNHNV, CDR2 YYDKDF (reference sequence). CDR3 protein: CATSRERTGLDEAFF. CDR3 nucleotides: TGTGCCACCAGCAGGGAACGGACAGGCCTGGATGAAGCTTTCTTT.

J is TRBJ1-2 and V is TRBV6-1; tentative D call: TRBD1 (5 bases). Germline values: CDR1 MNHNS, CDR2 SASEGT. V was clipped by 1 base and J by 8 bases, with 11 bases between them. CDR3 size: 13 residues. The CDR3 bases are TGTGCCAGCAGTGAAGTCCAGGGCCGGGGCTACACCTTC. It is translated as CASSEVQGRGYTF.

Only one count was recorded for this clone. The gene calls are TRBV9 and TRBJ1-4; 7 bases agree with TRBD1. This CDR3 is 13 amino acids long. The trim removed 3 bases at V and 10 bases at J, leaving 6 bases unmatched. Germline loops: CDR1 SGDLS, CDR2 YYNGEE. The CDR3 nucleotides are TGTGCCAGCAGCGGGGACAGCGGGGGAAAACTGTTTTTT. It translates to CASSGDSGGKLFF. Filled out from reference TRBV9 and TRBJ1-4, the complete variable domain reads DSGVTQTPKHLITATGQRVTLRCSPRSGDLSVYWYQQSLDQGLQFLIQYYNGEERAKGNILERFSAQQFPDLHSELNLSSLELGDSALYFCASSGDSGGKLFFGSGTQLSVL.